The clone carrying this T cell receptor beta chain was counted between two and nine times. As yet, its antigen is unknown. Compared with germline, one end of the junction differs, possibly owing to a read error. A second PCR, run for about 6 to 12 cycles, used a sample-barcoded 5' primer plus a J-beta primer mix. A single record per CDR3 protein comes from TCRdb applying MiXCR to the 5' RACE reads. There are 1.8 million or so distinct CDR3 sequences in the sample; about two fifths occur only once, and under 25% lies in the top ten. Germline V CDR1 and CDR2: ENHRY, SYGVKD. CDR3 length: 15 amino acids. These data originate in a study of blood T cells in healthy people across ages. Findings and limits, study-wide: Greater diversity and more naive CD4+ cells were seen in long-lived donors than in aged donors. For the donors, CMV status was unknown and possibly confounded expanded clonotype changes.

Healthy Caucasians from Russia aged about 6 to 90 served as donors. The chain couples TRBV10-3 to TRBJ2-6; a weak D match, TRBD1 (5 bases). This receptor was taken from a human donor in good health. The sequenced sample was blood. CDR3 sequence: CAILEVNSGANVRTF. The CDR3, as DNA: TGTGCCATCCTAGAGGTTAACTCTGGGGCCAACGTCCGGACTTTC.